This is a list of T cell receptor beta chains from one sample in a study of blood T cell repertoires in COVID-19. Clones were read by immunoSEQ multiplex PCR, and TCRdb kept only the in-frame ones, dropping some. Of about 60,000 clones listed, about 90% are singletons. Material for sequencing was peripheral blood. The receptors were gathered from a man aged 55 to 70 with active COVID-19. Each CDR3 is given with its conserved first and last residue. A D gene is named only where the DNA matches it firmly. Expanded clones are given a class, and other clones once, few, many or no size at all.

J gene: TRBJ1-2
V gene: TRBV7-2
clone size: NA
D gene: TRBD1
CDR3 protein: CASSLRTGTVFYGYTF
CDR3 DNA: TGTGCCAGCAGCTTAAGGACAGGAACGGTCTTTTATGGCTACACCTTC

J gene: TRBJ2-4
V gene: TRBV4-2
clone size: NA
D gene: NA
CDR3 protein: CASSQGETAKNIQYF
CDR3 DNA: TGTGCCAGCAGCCAAGGGGAGACAGCCAAAAACATTCAGTACTTC

J gene: TRBJ1-2
V gene: TRBV10-2
clone size: once
D gene: TRBD1
CDR3 protein: CASSEGRGQSGYAF
CDR3 DNA: TGCGCCAGCAGTGAAGGCAGGGGGCAGTCAGGGTACGCCTTC

J gene: TRBJ1-6
V gene: TRBV6-5
clone size: NA
D gene: NA
CDR3 protein: CASRDAGGRPPLHF
CDR3 DNA: TGTGCCAGCAGGGACGCCGGGGGGCGGCCACCCCTCCACTTT

J gene: TRBJ2-4
V gene: TRBV21-1
clone size: NA
D gene: NA
CDR3 protein: CASSTWWGGAKNIQYF
CDR3 DNA: TGTGCCAGCAGCACTTGGTGGGGAGGAGCCAAAAACATTCAGTACTTC

J gene: TRBJ1-4
V gene: TRBV5-4
clone size: NA
D gene: NA
CDR3 protein: CASSLQDDNEKLFF
CDR3 DNA: TGTGCCAGCAGCTTACAGGACGATAATGAAAAACTGTTTTTT

J gene: TRBJ1-4
V gene: TRBV30
clone size: NA
D gene: NA
CDR3 protein: CAWSGSRMANEKLFF
CDR3 DNA: TGTGCCTGGAGCGGTAGTCGAATGGCTAATGAAAAACTGTTTTTT

J gene: TRBJ1-2
V gene: TRBV4-1
clone size: NA
D gene: TRBD1
CDR3 protein: CASSQGPTGQGGPNYGYTF
CDR3 DNA: TGCGCCAGCAGCCAAGGTCCCACGGGACAGGGAGGACCTAACTATGGCTACACCTTC

J gene: TRBJ2-1
V gene: TRBV29-1
clone size: NA
D gene: NA
CDR3 protein: CSARPSYEQFF
CDR3 DNA: TGCAGCGCCCGGCCTAGTTATGAGCAGTTCTTC

J gene: TRBJ2-1
V gene: TRBV5-6
clone size: NA
D gene: NA
CDR3 protein: CASSFDTFGSYNEQFF
CDR3 DNA: TGTGCCAGCAGCTTTGACACGTTCGGCTCCTACAATGAGCAGTTCTTC

J gene: TRBJ2-7
V gene: TRBV13
clone size: few
D gene: NA
CDR3 protein: CASLEANLPHEQYF
CDR3 DNA: TGTGCCAGCCTGGAGGCCAACCTGCCTCACGAGCAGTACTTC

J gene: TRBJ2-5
V gene: TRBV6-1
clone size: NA
D gene: TRBD1
CDR3 protein: CASSARQGAFSGETQYF
CDR3 DNA: TGTGCCAGCAGTGCGCGACAGGGGGCATTTTCAGGAGAGACCCAGTACTTC

J gene: TRBJ1-4
V gene: TRBV7-9
clone size: few
D gene: NA
CDR3 protein: CASSPVRKEKLFF
CDR3 DNA: TGTGCCAGCAGCCCGGTCCGAAAGGAAAAACTGTTTTTT

J gene: TRBJ2-5
V gene: TRBV6-5
clone size: NA
D gene: NA
CDR3 protein: CASSPLDPPGETQYF
CDR3 DNA: TGTGCCAGCAGTCCCCTTGACCCACCGGGGGAGACCCAGTACTTC

J gene: TRBJ2-7
V gene: TRBV29-1
clone size: NA
D gene: TRBD2
CDR3 protein: CSVASGPYEQYF
CDR3 DNA: TGCAGCGTTGCTAGCGGGCCCTACGAGCAGTACTTC

J gene: TRBJ1-1
V gene: TRBV7-9
clone size: NA
D gene: NA
CDR3 protein: CASSGEGALYTEAFF
CDR3 DNA: TGTGCCAGCAGCGGTGAGGGAGCGCTGTACACTGAAGCTTTCTTT

J gene: TRBJ1-5
V gene: TRBV6-5
clone size: NA
D gene: NA
CDR3 protein: CASSYPGQYNQPQHF
CDR3 DNA: TGTGCCAGCAGTTACCCCGGACAGTATAATCAGCCCCAGCATTTT

J gene: TRBJ2-1
V gene: TRBV12-3/TRBV12-4
clone size: once
D gene: NA
CDR3 protein: CASQRGSYNEQFF
CDR3 DNA: TGTGCCAGTCAGAGGGGGAGTTACAATGAGCAGTTCTTC

J gene: TRBJ1-4
V gene: TRBV30
clone size: NA
D gene: NA
CDR3 protein: CAWSVGGTNEKLFF
CDR3 DNA: TGTGCCTGGAGTGTAGGGGGTACTAATGAAAAACTGTTTTTT

J gene: TRBJ2-2
V gene: TRBV7-8
clone size: once
D gene: NA
CDR3 protein: CASSLVDTGELFF
CDR3 DNA: TGTGCCAGCAGCTTAGTAGACACCGGGGAGCTGTTTTTT

J gene: TRBJ2-7
V gene: TRBV11-2
clone size: NA
D gene: NA
CDR3 protein: CASSLVGSSYEQYF
CDR3 DNA: TGTGCCAGCAGCTTAGTGGGGAGCTCCTACGAGCAGTACTTC

J gene: TRBJ1-1
V gene: TRBV27
clone size: NA
D gene: TRBD1
CDR3 protein: CASSFGGTVEAFF
CDR3 DNA: TGTGCCAGCAGTTTTGGGGGGACAGTTGAAGCTTTCTTT

J gene: TRBJ2-5
V gene: TRBV5-4
clone size: few
D gene: TRBD2
CDR3 protein: CASSFLAGETQYF
CDR3 DNA: TGTGCCAGCAGCTTTCTAGCGGGAGAGACCCAGTACTTC

J gene: TRBJ2-2
V gene: TRBV11-2
clone size: NA
D gene: TRBD1
CDR3 protein: CASIIGQGRAGELFF
CDR3 DNA: TGTGCCAGCATCATAGGACAGGGTAGGGCCGGGGAGCTGTTTTTT

J gene: TRBJ2-1
V gene: TRBV10-3
clone size: NA
D gene: NA
CDR3 protein: CAISESLKGDQQFF
CDR3 DNA: TGTGCCATCAGTGAGTCGTTGAAAGGGGATCAGCAGTTCTTC

J gene: TRBJ2-1
V gene: TRBV5-1
clone size: NA
D gene: TRBD2
CDR3 protein: CASSLGAGGGYNEQFF
CDR3 DNA: TGCGCCAGCAGCTTGGGGGCGGGAGGCGGGTACAATGAGCAGTTCTTC